This record concerns one T cell receptor beta chain sequence. The antigen is unknown. V was clipped by 2 bases and J by 4 bases; unmatched bases: 9. This CDR3 spans 16 amino acids. The germline gives CDR1 SGHAT, CDR2 FQNNGV. This entry comes from a study of Ad26.COV2.S vaccination and SARS-CoV-2 variants. Notes on the study in general: Vaccine recipients surpassed placebo recipients in spike-specific TCR breadth. Total T cell responses, in the TCR breadth and depth analyses, may have been underestimated.

Documented treatment: about 20 received Ad26.COV2.S at low or high dose, single or two shots; 5 received placebo; per-sample allocation not given. At day 63 after the first vaccine or placebo injection, samples were drawn. Boston hosted the donor, who was an adult aged 18-55 years. Using immunoSEQ multiplex PCR, the repertoire was profiled, and TCRdb retains in-frame clones only, with some absent. The sample has around 350,000 clones, 70% to 90% seen once; the top ten hold around 3.3%. This TCR was sampled from a person aged 18-60 years who received the Ad26.COV2.S COVID-19 vaccine or a placebo. The J gene is TRBJ2-3, the V gene TRBV11-2; 7 nucleotides match TRBD1. The specimen comprised peripheral blood, sampled in a trial of Ad26.COV2.S vaccine versus placebo. This CDR3 is CASSLTGTVSADTQYF. For the CDR3, the DNA is TGTGCCAGCAGCTTAACCGGGACAGTATCGGCAGATACGCAGTATTTT.